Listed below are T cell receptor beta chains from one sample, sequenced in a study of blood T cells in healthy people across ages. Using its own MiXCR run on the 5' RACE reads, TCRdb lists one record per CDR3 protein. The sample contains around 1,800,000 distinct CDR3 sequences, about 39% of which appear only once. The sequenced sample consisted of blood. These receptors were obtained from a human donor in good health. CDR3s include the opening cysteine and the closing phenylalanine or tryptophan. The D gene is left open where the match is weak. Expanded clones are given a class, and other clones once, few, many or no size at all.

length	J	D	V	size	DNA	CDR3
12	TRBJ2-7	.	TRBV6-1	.	TGTGCCATTGAAGGGGGGGCCTACGAGCAGTACTTC	CAIEGGAYEQYF
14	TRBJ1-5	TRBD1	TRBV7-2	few	TGTGCCAGCAGCCAAAGCGGACAGGATCAGCCCCAGCATTTT	CASSQSGQDQPQHF
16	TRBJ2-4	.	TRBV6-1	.	TGTGCCAGCAGCGAAGCTGCCGGGACAACCACCTATGAGCAGTACTTC	CASSEAAGTTTYEQYF
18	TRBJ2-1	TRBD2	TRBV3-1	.	TGTGCCAGCAGCCAAGTTCTAGCGGGGGGGAAACAGTACAATGAGCAGTTCTTC	CASSQVLAGGKQYNEQFF
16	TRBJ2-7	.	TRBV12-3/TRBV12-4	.	TGTGCCAGCAGTACCCTGGGCGGGGCCCTTTCCTACGAGCAGTACTTC	CASSTLGGALSYEQYF
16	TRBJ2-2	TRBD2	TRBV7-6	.	TGTGCCAGCAGCTTCCTAGCGGGGGACGACACCGGGGAGCTGTTTTTT	CASSFLAGDDTGELFF
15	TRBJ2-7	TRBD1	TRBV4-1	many	TGCGCCAGCAGCCGAGGCCCGGGACAGACCTACGAGCAGTACTTC	CASSRGPGQTYEQYF
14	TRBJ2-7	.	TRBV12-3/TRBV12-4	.	TGTGCCAGCAGGTGGGCACGGGGGTCCTACGAGCAGTACTTC	CASRWARGSYEQYF
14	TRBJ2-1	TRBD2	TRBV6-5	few	TGTGCCAGCACCGCCGGACTAGCGAACAATGAGCAGTTCTTC	CASTAGLANNEQFF
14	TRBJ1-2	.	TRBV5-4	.	TGTGCCAGCAGCACGGTGACAGCTACTATGGGCTACACCTTC	CASSTVTATMGYTF
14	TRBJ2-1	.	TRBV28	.	TGTGCCAGCAGTTTAGCCCACGTAGGGAATGAGCAGTTCTTC	CASSLAHVGNEQFF
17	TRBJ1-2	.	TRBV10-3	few	TGTGCCATCAGTGAGTCGAAGTTCGGGGGCGCGGACTATGGCTACACCTTC	CAISESKFGGADYGYTF
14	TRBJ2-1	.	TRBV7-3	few	TGTGCCAGCAGCGGCAGCGGTTTGGACAATGAGCAGTTCTTC	CASSGSGLDNEQFF
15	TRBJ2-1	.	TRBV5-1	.	TGCGCCAGCAATGGGGGGTCCGGCTCCTGCAATGAGCAGTTCTTC	CASNGGSGSCNEQFF
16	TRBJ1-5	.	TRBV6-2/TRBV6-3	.	TGTGCCAGCAGTTACGGGGGGGCAACGAGCAATCAGCCCCAGCATTTT	CASSYGGATSNQPQHF
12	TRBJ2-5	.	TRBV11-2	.	TGTGCCAGCAGCTATGGAGCTGTGACCCAGTACTTC	CASSYGAVTQYF
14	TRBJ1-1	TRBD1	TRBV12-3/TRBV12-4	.	TGTGCCAGCAGTTTCCCCAGGGGGGTTACTGAAGCTTTCTTT	CASSFPRGVTEAFF
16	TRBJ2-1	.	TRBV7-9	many	TGTGCCAGCAGCCTACAGGGACGTAGAACCTACAATGAGCAGTTCTTC	CASSLQGRRTYNEQFF
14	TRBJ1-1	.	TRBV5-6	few	TGTGCCAGCAGCTTAGAACTCGAGCCCACTGAAGCTTTCTTT	CASSLELEPTEAFF
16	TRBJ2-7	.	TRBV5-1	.	TGCGCCAGCAGCTTGGCCGAAAGGGGACGAATCTACGAGCAGTACTTC	CASSLAERGRIYEQYF
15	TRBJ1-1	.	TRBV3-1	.	TGTGCCAGCAGCCAAGTCGGACAGCCGGCGAATGAAGCTTTCTTT	CASSQVGQPANEAFF
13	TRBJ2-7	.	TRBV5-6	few	TGTGCCAGCAGCCGGGACGTCCCTTACGAGCAGTACTTC	CASSRDVPYEQYF
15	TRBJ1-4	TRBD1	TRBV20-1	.	TGCAGTGCTAGAGATTTAACCGGACAGGGGGAAAAACTGTTTTTT	CSARDLTGQGEKLFF
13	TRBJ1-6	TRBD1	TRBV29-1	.	TGCAGCGCCTCGACAGGGGGCGAATCACCCCTCCACTTT	CSASTGGESPLHF
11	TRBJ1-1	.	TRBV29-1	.	TGCAGCGTTGACATTTTCCCTGAAGCTTTCTTT	CSVDIFPEAFF
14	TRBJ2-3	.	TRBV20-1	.	TGCAGTGCCCAAAGGGAGCTGTTAACAGATACGCAGTATTTT	CSAQRELLTDTQYF
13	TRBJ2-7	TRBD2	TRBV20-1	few	TGCAGTGCTCATAGACCCTTAGCGGGCGAGCAGTACTTC	CSAHRPLAGEQYF
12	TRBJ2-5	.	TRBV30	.	TGTGCCTGGGGGCGCAGTAGAGAGACCCAGTACTTC	CAWGRSRETQYF
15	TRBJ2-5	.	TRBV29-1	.	TGCAGCGTTGACCGTGGTCTAGGGCCACAAGAGACCCAGTACTTC	CSVDRGLGPQETQYF
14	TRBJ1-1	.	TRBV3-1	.	TGTGCCAGCAGCCACGACGACAGAAGCACTGAAGCTTTCTTT	CASSHDDRSTEAFF
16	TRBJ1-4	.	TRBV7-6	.	TGTGCAAGCAGCCGGGACCTAGAAATGATAAATGAAAAACTGTTTTTT	CASSRDLEMINEKLFF
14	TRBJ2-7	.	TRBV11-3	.	TGTGCCAGCAGCTTCAGGGGGGACGGGTACGAGCAGTACTTC	CASSFRGDGYEQYF
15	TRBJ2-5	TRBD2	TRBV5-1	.	TGCGCCAGCAGCGCCGCCGGGACTAGCGAAGAGACCCAGTACTTC	CASSAAGTSEETQYF
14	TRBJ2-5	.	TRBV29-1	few	TGCAGCGTTGAAAAAGCAGGTGGCCAAGAGACCCAGTACTTC	CSVEKAGGQETQYF
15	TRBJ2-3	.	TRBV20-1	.	TGCAGTGCTAGAGGTGGTAGTGTGCGCACAGATACGCAGTATTTT	CSARGGSVRTDTQYF
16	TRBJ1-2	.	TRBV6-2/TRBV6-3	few	TGTGCCAGCAGTTACACATCCCAACGGGACAAGGGCGGCTACACCTTC	CASSYTSQRDKGGYTF
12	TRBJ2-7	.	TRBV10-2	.	TGCGCCAGCAAGAGGGGGTTAGGGGAGCAGTACTTC	CASKRGLGEQYF
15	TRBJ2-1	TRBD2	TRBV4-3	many	TGCGCCAGCAGTCAACTAGCGGGTAAAGACTATGAGCAGTTCTTC	CASSQLAGKDYEQFF
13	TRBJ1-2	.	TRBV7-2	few	TGTGCCAGCAGCTTGATAGGGGCGGATGGCTACACCTTC	CASSLIGADGYTF
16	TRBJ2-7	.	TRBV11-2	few	TGTGCCAGCAGCTCCGACGAGGCAGGGATCGCTGTGGAGCAGTACTTC	CASSSDEAGIAVEQYF
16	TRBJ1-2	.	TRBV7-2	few	TGTGCCAGCGGCTCAGGGACTCCCCGGGATTCCTATGGCTACACCTTC	CASGSGTPRDSYGYTF
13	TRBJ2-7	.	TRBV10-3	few	TGTGCCATCAGGAGGGAAGGCTCCTACGAGCAGTACTTC	CAIRREGSYEQYF
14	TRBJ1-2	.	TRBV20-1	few	TGCAGTGCTATTCGGCGGGGGGGACTCGGAGGCTACACCTTC	CSAIRRGGLGGYTF
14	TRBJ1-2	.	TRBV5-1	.	TGCGCCAGCAGAGGTGAGGGACCGGCGGATGGCTACACCTTC	CASRGEGPADGYTF
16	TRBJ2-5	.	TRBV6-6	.	TGTGCCAGCAGTTACTCGAAAGGGGGTTCTAAAGAGACCCAGTACTTC	CASSYSKGGSKETQYF
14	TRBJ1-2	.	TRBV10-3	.	TGTGCCAGCCACCATGTCGAGCGGGGTGCTGGCTACACCTTC	CASHHVERGAGYTF
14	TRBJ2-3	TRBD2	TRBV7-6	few	TGTGCCAGCAGCCCCCTTGCGGGGGCAGATACGCAGTATTTT	CASSPLAGADTQYF